These 30 T cell receptor beta chains were all obtained from the same sample, sequenced in a study of blood T cell repertoires in COVID-19 (dated by TCRdb to the early 2020s). Library preparation was by the immunoSEQ multiplex PCR assay. Sourced from immuneACCESS, this table was stored by TCRdb with only in-frame sequences that have V and J called. A share of the clones is absent; for the studies checked, an unresolved V gene accounts for under half, and the remainder has no known explanation. The sample yields more than 150,000 clones; approximately 86% were counted once. Under 0.65% of the sample is taken by the ten largest. Sequencing was performed on peripheral blood. The source is a man aged 60 to 75 with COVID-19, enrolled during active disease.

CDR3 in amino acids: CASSLVGGLGQETQYF. The CDR3 nucleotides read TGTGCCAGCAGCTTAGTAGGGGGTTTGGGCCAAGAGACCCAGTACTTC. J is TRBJ2-5 and V is TRBV7-2; the D gene is possibly TRBD1 (6 bases). From germline, CDR1 is SGHTA and CDR2 FQGNSA. The CDR3 runs to 16 residues. The V and J ends lost 1 base and 1 base respectively, with 13 bases between them. The full variable domain, rest sourced from reference TRBV7-2 and TRBJ2-5, is GAGVSQSPSNKVTEKGKDVELRCDPISGHTALYWYRQSLGQGLEFLIYFQGNSAPDKSGLPSDRFSAERTGGSVSTLTIQRTQQEDSAVYLCASSLVGGLGQETQYFGPGTRLLVL.

The chain recombines TRBV18 with TRBJ1-5, with TRBD1 matching 11 bases. The V and J ends lost 3 bases and 2 bases, in that order; junction bases with no gene match: 21. This CDR3 comprises 22 residues. Per germline, CDR1 KGHSH and CDR2 LQKENI. DNA of the CDR3: TGTGCCAGCTCACCCACGAATTTACCCCCGGGGACAGGGGGGAAGGGCAATCAGCCCCAGCATTTT. It specifies CASSPTNLPPGTGGKGNQPQHF.

This sequence joins TRBV11-2 and TRBJ1-5; tentative D call: TRBD1 (5 bases). Per germline, CDR1 SGHAT and CDR2 FQNNGV. Between the trimmed V and J ends, which lost 1 base and 3 bases, there was a span of 7 bases. This CDR3 spans 14 amino acids. The CDR3 here is CASSLGQYNQPQHF. The CDR3 nucleotides are TGTGCCAGCAGCTTAGGACAGTACAATCAGCCCCAGCATTTT.

This clone showed up just once. The V and J genes are TRBV5-1 and TRBJ1-3; 7 nucleotides match TRBD1. V lost 1 base and J lost 1; bases outside the gene matches: 5. Germline V gene lookup returns CDR1 SGHRS and CDR2 YFSETQ. The CDR3 spans 16 residues. The CDR3: CASSLTVQGSGNTIYF. The CDR3 DNA is TGCGCCAGCAGCTTGACAGTACAGGGGTCTGGAAACACCATATATTTT.

The chain combines TRBV29-1 with TRBJ1-2, with no clear D. Between the trimmed V and J ends, which lost 5 bases and 5 bases, there was a span of 12 bases. Germline CDR1 SQVTM, CDR2 ANQGSEA. The CDR3 extends over 12 amino acids. CDR3 sequence (DNA): TGCAGCGTTCCCCGAGGGAAATATGGCTACACCTTC. Translation gives CSVPRGKYGYTF.

This chain links TRBV7-9 with TRBJ1-2; 8 positions agree with TRBD1. J was trimmed by 8 bases and V by 5 bases; bases with no gene match: 19. The CDR3 length is 17 residues. Germline V gene data show CDR1 as SEHNR and CDR2 as FQNEAQ (reference sequence). DNA for the CDR3: TGTGCCAGCAGCCCCCAGGGGGCGCGGGCAGTCGTGGAAGGCTACACCTTC. Translation gives CASSPQGARAVVEGYTF.

The gene calls are TRBV29-1 and TRBJ2-1; TRBD2 agrees at 15 bases. The CDR3 has 15 amino acids. Germline CDR1 and CDR2: SQVTM and ANQGSEA. Unmatched junction bases numbered 7, after V lost 6 bases and J lost 7 bases. The CDR3 DNA reads TGCAGCGTGAACCCGGGGACTAGCGGGGGGAATGAGCAGTTCTTC. Residues: CSVNPGTSGGNEQFF.

The chain links TRBV19 to TRBJ2-2, with D tentatively TRBD1 (6 bases). Germline loops: CDR1 LNHDA, CDR2 SQIVND (reference sequence). With 3 bases removed from V and 7 bases from J, the gap between germline ends came to 18 bases. This CDR3 is 16 amino acids long. The CDR3 here is CASSIGLYRADGELFF. DNA of the CDR3: TGTGCCAGTAGTATTGGTTTATACAGGGCGGACGGGGAGCTGTTTTTT.

The chain carries TRBV6-6 and TRBJ1-5; D may be TRBD1 (6 bases). The CDR3 is made up of 17 amino acids. V was trimmed by 5 bases and J by 2 bases, leaving 19 bases between them. Germline V gives CDR1 MNHNY, CDR2 SVGAGI (reference sequence). The CDR3, as DNA: TGTGCCAGCAGTCCCACCCGCGGACAGTTTGGCAATCAGCCCCAGCATTTT. Amino acid sequence: CASSPTRGQFGNQPQHF.

CDR3 in DNA: TGTGCCAGCAGTTACTCGAGGAATGGAAACACCATATATTTT. Its translation: CASSYSRNGNTIYF. The genes are TRBV6-5 and TRBJ1-3; no reliable D call. Germline CDR1 reads MNHEY; CDR2 reads SVGAGI. Trimming cost V 0 bases and J 3 bases, with 6 bases left between them. This CDR3 comprises 14 residues.

The chain carries TRBV5-4 and TRBJ2-7; TRBD2 matches at 9 bases. The CDR3 is made up of 17 amino acids. With 4 bases clipped from V and 0 bases from J, the junction kept 11 bases outside the gene matches. From germline, CDR1 is SGHNT and CDR2 YYREEE (reference sequence). CDR3 residues: CASSPGGLAGLSYEQYF. CDR3 in DNA: TGTGCCAGCAGCCCTGGCGGGCTAGCGGGACTCTCCTACGAGCAGTACTTC.

As DNA, the CDR3 is TGTGCCAGCAGCCCGGGACTAGCGACAGATACGCAGTATTTT. Its protein product is CASSPGLATDTQYF. J is TRBJ2-3 and V is TRBV7-3, with 10 bases that match TRBD2. The CDR3 is 14 residues long. J gave up 3 bases and V 5 bases, and 2 bases lay outside the gene matches. Germline V CDR1 and CDR2: SGHTA, FQGTGA.

This chain joins TRBV15 and TRBJ2-1; D gene unclear. Trimming took 5 bases from V and 3 from J, leaving 14 bases between them. Germline assignment: CDR1 LNHNV and CDR2 YYDKDF (reference sequence). The CDR3 consists of 15 residues. The CDR3 region has the DNA TGTGCCACCAGCCCCGAGCGTGGCATCTACAATGAGCAGTTCTTC. Its protein product is CATSPERGIYNEQFF.

J is TRBJ1-5 and V is TRBV7-2, with D maybe TRBD1 (5 bases). Germline assignment: CDR1 SGHTA and CDR2 FQGNSA. V lost 1 base and J lost 5, with 12 bases in between. This CDR3 comprises 15 residues. CDR3 DNA sequence: TGTGCCAGCAGCTTAGAAGGGGTCAGGTATCAGCCCCAGCATTTT. It specifies CASSLEGVRYQPQHF.

CDR3 loop: CASSFDRADTQYF. CDR3 DNA: TGTGCCAGCAGTTTCGACAGGGCAGATACGCAGTATTTT. V and J are TRBV27 and TRBJ2-3, with 7 positions matching TRBD1. Germline V gene sequence: CDR1 MNHEY, CDR2 SMNVEV (reference sequence). V lost 3 bases and J lost 4; bases outside the gene matches: 1. The CDR3 totals 13 residues.

This chain joins TRBV6-5 and TRBJ1-5; D is perhaps TRBD1 (6 bases). Germline CDR1 MNHEY, CDR2 SVGAGI. The CDR3 covers 13 residues. V lost 2 bases to trimming and J lost 11 bases, with 13 bases between them. This CDR3 reads CASSYGGGYAQHF. In nucleotides, the CDR3 is TGTGCCAGCAGTTACGGGGGCGGCTATGCCCAGCATTTT.

This chain joins TRBV5-6 and TRBJ2-7, with a weak D call TRBD1 (5 bases). Germline CDR1 reads SGHDT; CDR2 reads YYEEEE. This CDR3 has 14 residues. Deletions cut 4 bases from V and 2 bases from J, with 13 bases between. This chain's CDR3 is CASSLLPGTYEQYF. The CDR3 nucleotides read TGTGCCAGCAGCCTGCTCCCAGGGACCTACGAGCAGTACTTC.

The chain carries TRBV11-2 and TRBJ1-2; D remains unclear. V was shortened by 2 bases and J by 0 bases, with 10 bases between the two germline ends. From germline, CDR1 is SGHAT and CDR2 FQNNGV. This CDR3 contains 15 residues. CDR3 DNA: TGTGCCAGCAGCTTAACTAACCTGGCTAACTATGGCTACACCTTC. It is translated as CASSLTNLANYGYTF.

The J gene is TRBJ1-3, the V gene TRBV18; D remains unclear. The germline gives CDR1 KGHSH, CDR2 LQKENI. This CDR3 contains 14 residues. V lost 2 bases to trimming and J lost 4 bases, with 9 bases between them. The CDR3 region is CASSPAVPGNTIYF. CDR3 nucleotide sequence: TGTGCCAGCTCACCAGCGGTCCCGGGAAACACCATATATTTT.

The chain has TRBV18 and TRBJ2-7; TRBD1 matches 9 bases. CDR3 length: 14 residues. Germline CDR1 KGHSH, CDR2 LQKENI. V trimming: 3 bases; J trimming: 7 bases; junction bases outside the gene matches: 7. Here the CDR3 reads CASSPTGGSREQYF. In nucleotides, the CDR3 is TGTGCCAGCTCACCGACAGGGGGGTCGAGGGAGCAGTACTTC.

CDR3 DNA: TGTGCCAGCAGCCCCAATGGGGGGGCAGGGTCGAACACCGGGGAGCTGTTTTTT. Protein product: CASSPNGGAGSNTGELFF. The chain uses TRBV7-3 and TRBJ2-2, with a weak D call TRBD2 (7 bases). Germline CDR1 SGHTA, CDR2 FQGTGA. V was trimmed by 5 bases and J by 0 bases, leaving 19 bases between them. This CDR3 region has 18 residues.

This chain uses TRBV19 with TRBJ1-5, with no clear D. CDR3 length: 13 amino acids. Germline V gene lookup returns CDR1 LNHDA and CDR2 SQIVND (reference sequence). V lost 5 bases, J lost 5 bases, and 10 bases lay in between. CDR3 DNA: TGTGCCAGTAGTTATGCGAGCGATCAGCCCCAGCATTTT. This translates into CASSYASDQPQHF.

This rearrangement joins TRBV19 to TRBJ2-1; weak D call: TRBD2 (6 bases). The CDR3 length is 11 residues. Germline CDR1 LNHDA, CDR2 SQIVND (reference sequence). Trimming removed 5 bases at V and 12 bases at J, with 11 bases between. Here the CDR3 DNA reads TGTGCCAGTAGTCTACGGGACTGGCAGTTCTTC. This encodes CASSLRDWQFF.

This chain connects TRBV6-5 to TRBJ1-2, with 7 nucleotides matching TRBD1. Germline V gives CDR1 MNHEY, CDR2 SVGAGI. The ends lost 5 bases at V and 1 base at J; junction bases unmatched: 7. The CDR3 has 15 residues. CDR3 DNA sequence: TGTGCCAGCAGTCGGACAGGATCGAGTAACTATGGCTACACCTTC. This encodes CASSRTGSSNYGYTF.

V and J are TRBV14 and TRBJ2-3, with TRBD2 matching over 11 bases. Trimming took 2 bases from V and 4 from J; bases not matched to a gene: 11. The CDR3 runs to 18 residues. CDR1 SGHDN and CDR2 FVKESK come from the germline V gene. The CDR3 region has the DNA TGTGCCAGCAGCCAACCCGAGAGACTAGCGGGACAGGCAGATACGCAGTATTTT. Residues: CASSQPERLAGQADTQYF.

The chain joins TRBV12-5 to TRBJ1-2; possible D gene TRBD1, 5 bases. This CDR3 has 13 residues. The germline V gene encodes CDR1 LGHNT and CDR2 FRNRAP. V dropped 6 bases and J dropped 3 bases, with 11 bases sitting between them. The CDR3 coding sequence is TGTGCTAGTGGGCTAGGGGATGACTATGGCTACACCTTC. It translates to CASGLGDDYGYTF.

Of note for this clone: The same CDR3 also results from other DNA sequences found in this sample. The V gene is TRBV29-1, the J gene TRBJ1-2; TRBD1 matches 7 bases. Unmatched junction bases numbered 3, after V lost 3 bases and J lost 5 bases. CDR1 and CDR2 from the germline V gene are SQVTM and ANQGSEA. The CDR3 contains 12 residues. CDR3 sequence reads: CSVDDRVYGYTF. Written as DNA, the CDR3 is TGCAGCGTTGACGACAGGGTGTATGGCTACACCTTC.

The chain couples TRBV13 to TRBJ1-2; TRBD1 aligns across 7 bases. From germline, CDR1 is PRHDT and CDR2 FYEKMQ (reference sequence). This CDR3 region has 13 residues. With 5 bases clipped from V and 6 bases from J, the junction kept 6 bases outside the gene matches. CDR3 loop: CASSPGGLNGYTF. DNA for the CDR3: TGTGCCAGCAGCCCAGGGGGTCTTAATGGCTACACCTTC.

CDR3 coding DNA: TGTGCCAGCAGTCTAAGAACACCGGGAAACGGGGAGCTGTTTTTT. This translates into CASSLRTPGNGELFF. This chain joins TRBV28 and TRBJ2-2, with a possible D match to TRBD2 (5 bases). The CDR3 extends over 15 amino acids. The V and J ends lost 5 bases and 7 bases respectively, with 17 bases between them. CDR1 is MDHEN and CDR2 is SYDVKM in the germline V gene.

The CDR3 spells CASSLAGEGETQYF. The CDR3 DNA is TGTGCCAGCAGCTTGGCGGGAGAAGGAGAGACCCAGTACTTC. The J gene is TRBJ2-5, the V gene TRBV7-3; 7 positions match TRBD2. Germline V gene sequence: CDR1 SGHTA, CDR2 FQGTGA. This CDR3 comprises 14 residues. J was trimmed by 4 bases and V by 3 bases; bases with no gene match: 5.